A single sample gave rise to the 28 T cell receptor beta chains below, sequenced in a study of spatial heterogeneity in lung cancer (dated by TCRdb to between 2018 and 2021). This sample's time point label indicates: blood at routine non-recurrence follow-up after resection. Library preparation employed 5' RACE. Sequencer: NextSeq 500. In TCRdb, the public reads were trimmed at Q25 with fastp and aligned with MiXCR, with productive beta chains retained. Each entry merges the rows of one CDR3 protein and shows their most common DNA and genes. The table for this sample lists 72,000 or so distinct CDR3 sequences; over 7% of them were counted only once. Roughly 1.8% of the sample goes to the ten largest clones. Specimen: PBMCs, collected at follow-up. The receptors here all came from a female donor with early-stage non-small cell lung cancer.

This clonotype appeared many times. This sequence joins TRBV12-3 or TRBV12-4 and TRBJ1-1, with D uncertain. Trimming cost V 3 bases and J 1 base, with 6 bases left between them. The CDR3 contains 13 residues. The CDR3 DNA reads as TGTGCCAGCAGTTTGGAACAGAACACTGAAGCTTTCTTT. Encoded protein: CASSLEQNTEAFF.

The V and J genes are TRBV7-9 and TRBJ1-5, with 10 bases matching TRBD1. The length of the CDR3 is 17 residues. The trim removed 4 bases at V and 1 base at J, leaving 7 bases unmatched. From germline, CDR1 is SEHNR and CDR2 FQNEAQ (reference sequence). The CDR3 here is CASSSWTGGGSNQPQHF. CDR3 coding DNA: TGTGCCAGCAGCTCCTGGACAGGGGGAGGAAGCAATCAGCCCCAGCATTTT.

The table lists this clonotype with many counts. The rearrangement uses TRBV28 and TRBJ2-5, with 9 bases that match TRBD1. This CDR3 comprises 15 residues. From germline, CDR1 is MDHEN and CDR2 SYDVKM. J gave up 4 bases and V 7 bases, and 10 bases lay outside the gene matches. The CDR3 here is CASNLGQGEGETQYF. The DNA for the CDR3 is TGTGCCAGCAATTTGGGACAGGGTGAGGGAGAGACCCAGTACTTC.

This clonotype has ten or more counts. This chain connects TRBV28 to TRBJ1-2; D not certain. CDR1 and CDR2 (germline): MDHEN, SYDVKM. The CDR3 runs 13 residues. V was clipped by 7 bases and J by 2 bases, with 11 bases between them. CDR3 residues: CASTERLNYGYTF. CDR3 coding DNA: TGTGCCAGCACCGAAAGATTGAACTATGGCTACACCTTC.

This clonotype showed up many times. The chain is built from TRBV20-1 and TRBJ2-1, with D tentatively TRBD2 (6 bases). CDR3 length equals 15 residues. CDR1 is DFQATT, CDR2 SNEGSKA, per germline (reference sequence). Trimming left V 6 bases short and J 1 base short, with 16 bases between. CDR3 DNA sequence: TGCAGTGCCCCTGCGGGGCTAGGTTCCTACAATGAGCAGTTCTTC. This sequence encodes CSAPAGLGSYNEQFF.

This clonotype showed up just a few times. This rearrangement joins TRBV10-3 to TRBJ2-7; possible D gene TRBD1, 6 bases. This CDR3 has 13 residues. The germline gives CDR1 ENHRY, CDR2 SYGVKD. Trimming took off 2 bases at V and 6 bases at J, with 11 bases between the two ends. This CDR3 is CAISETGTGEQYF. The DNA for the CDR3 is TGTGCCATCAGTGAGACAGGGACCGGCGAGCAGTACTTC.

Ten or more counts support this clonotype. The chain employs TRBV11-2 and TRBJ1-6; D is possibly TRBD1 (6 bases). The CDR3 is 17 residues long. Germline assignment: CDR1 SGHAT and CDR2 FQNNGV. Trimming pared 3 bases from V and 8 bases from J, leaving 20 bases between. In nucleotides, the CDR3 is TGTGCCAGCAGCTTCCGTCTAGGCAGGGGAGGTCATTCACCCCTCCACTTT. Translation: CASSFRLGRGGHSPLHF.

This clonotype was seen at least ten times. CDR3 in amino acids: CASSLDPGAFF. The DNA for the CDR3 is TGCGCCAGCAGCTTGGACCCGGGAGCTTTCTTT. The rearrangement links TRBV5-1 to TRBJ1-1; D unresolved. The CDR3 has 11 residues. CDR1 and CDR2 (germline): SGHRS, YFSETQ. V was clipped by 0 bases and J by 10 bases, with 7 bases between them.

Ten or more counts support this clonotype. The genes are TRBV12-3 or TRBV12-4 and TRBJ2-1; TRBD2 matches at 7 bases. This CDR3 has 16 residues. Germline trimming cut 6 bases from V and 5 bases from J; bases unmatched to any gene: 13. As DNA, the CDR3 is TGTGCCAGCAGCCAAACCGGGGGGTGGCGTGACAATGAGCAGTTCTTC. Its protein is CASSQTGGWRDNEQFF.

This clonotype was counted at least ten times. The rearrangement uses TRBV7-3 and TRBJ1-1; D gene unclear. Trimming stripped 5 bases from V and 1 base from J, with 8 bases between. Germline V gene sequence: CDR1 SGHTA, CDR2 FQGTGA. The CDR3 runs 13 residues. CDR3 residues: CASSLGRNTEAFF. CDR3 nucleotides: TGTGCCAGCAGCCTTGGGCGGAACACTGAAGCTTTCTTT.

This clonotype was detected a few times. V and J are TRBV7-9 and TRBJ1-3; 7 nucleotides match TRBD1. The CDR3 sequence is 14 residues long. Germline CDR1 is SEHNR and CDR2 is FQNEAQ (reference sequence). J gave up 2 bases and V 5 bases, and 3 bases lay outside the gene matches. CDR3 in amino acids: CASSLRGPGNTIYF. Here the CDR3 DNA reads TGTGCCAGCAGCCTGAGGGGGCCTGGAAACACCATATATTTT.

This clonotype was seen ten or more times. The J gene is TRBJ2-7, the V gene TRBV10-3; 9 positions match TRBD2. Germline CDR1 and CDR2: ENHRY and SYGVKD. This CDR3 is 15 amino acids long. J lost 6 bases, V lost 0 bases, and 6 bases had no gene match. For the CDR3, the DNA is TGTGCCATCAGTGAGTCGGCGGGAGGGCCGAGCGAGCAGTACTTC. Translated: CAISESAGGPSEQYF.

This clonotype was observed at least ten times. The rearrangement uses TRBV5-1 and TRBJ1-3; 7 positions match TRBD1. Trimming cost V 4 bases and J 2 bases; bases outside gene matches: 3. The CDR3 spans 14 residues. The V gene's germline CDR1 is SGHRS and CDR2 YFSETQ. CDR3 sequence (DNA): TGCGCCAGCAGCATCGACAGGGCTGGAAACACCATATATTTT. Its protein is CASSIDRAGNTIYF.

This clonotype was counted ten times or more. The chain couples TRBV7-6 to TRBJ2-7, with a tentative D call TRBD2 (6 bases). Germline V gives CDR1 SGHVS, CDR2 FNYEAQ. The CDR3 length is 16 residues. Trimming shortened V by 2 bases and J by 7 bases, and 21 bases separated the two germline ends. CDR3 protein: CASSLWAGPNPQEQYF. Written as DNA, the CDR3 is TGTGCCAGCAGCTTATGGGCGGGACCGAATCCCCAGGAGCAGTACTTC.

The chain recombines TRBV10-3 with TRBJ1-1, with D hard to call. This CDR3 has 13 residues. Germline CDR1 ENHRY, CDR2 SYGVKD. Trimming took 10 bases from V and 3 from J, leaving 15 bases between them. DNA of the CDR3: TGTGCCACCACAAATCGACAAGACACTGAAGCTTTCTTT. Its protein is CATTNRQDTEAFF.

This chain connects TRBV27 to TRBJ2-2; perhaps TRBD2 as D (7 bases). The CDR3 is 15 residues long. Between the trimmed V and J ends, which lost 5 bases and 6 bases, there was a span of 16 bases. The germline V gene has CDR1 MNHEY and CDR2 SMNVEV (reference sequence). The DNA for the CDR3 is TGTGCCAGCAGTGGCTATAGGGGGGGGCCCGGGGAGCTGTTTTTT. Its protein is CASSGYRGGPGELFF.

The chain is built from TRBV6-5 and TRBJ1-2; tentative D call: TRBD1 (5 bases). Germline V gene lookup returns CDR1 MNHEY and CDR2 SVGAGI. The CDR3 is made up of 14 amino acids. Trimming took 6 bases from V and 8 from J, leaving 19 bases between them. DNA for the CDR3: TGTGCCAGCAGCCTCTCCCCGGCAGGGTTCGGCTACACCTTC. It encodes CASSLSPAGFGYTF.

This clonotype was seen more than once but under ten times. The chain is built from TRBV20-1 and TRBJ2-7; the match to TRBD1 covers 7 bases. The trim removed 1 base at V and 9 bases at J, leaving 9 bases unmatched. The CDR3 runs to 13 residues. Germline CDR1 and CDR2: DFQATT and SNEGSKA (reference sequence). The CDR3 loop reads CSARGQGFFLQYF. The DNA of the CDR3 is TGCAGTGCTAGAGGACAGGGATTCTTTTTGCAGTACTTC.

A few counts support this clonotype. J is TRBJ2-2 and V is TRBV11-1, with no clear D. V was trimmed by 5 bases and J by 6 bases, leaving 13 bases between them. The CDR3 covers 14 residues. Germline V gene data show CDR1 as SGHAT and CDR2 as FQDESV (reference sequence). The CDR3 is CASSLLVGAGELFF. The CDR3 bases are TGTGCCAGCAGCCTCCTTGTGGGTGCCGGGGAGCTGTTTTTT.

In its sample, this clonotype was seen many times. CDR3 amino acids: CASSPGQGMYEQYF. The CDR3 DNA is TGTGCCAGCAGCCCGGGACAGGGAATGTACGAGCAGTACTTC. The rearrangement uses TRBV7-8 and TRBJ2-7; 9 bases agree with TRBD1. The J segment lost 4 bases and the V segment lost 5 bases, leaving 6 bases of the junction unmatched. Germline V gene sequence: CDR1 SGHVS, CDR2 FQNEAQ. This CDR3 has 14 amino acids.

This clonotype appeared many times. The CDR3 sequence: CAIRQGATNEKLFF. CDR3 in DNA: TGTGCCATCAGGCAGGGGGCAACTAATGAAAAACTGTTTTTT. The gene calls are TRBV10-3 and TRBJ1-4; 7 nucleotides agree with TRBD1. Germline V gene lookup returns CDR1 ENHRY and CDR2 SYGVKD. The V and J ends lost 6 bases and 0 bases, in that order; junction bases with no gene match: 1. CDR3 length: 14 residues.

DNA of the CDR3: TGTGCCAGCAGCCCCCCCAATCGGGTTGGAGAGACCCAGTACTTC. Translated: CASSPPNRVGETQYF. V gene TRBV7-6 combines with J gene TRBJ2-5, with no clear D. CDR1 and CDR2 (germline): SGHVS, FNYEAQ. Trimming left V 5 bases short and J 4 bases short, with 17 bases between. The CDR3 is 15 residues long.

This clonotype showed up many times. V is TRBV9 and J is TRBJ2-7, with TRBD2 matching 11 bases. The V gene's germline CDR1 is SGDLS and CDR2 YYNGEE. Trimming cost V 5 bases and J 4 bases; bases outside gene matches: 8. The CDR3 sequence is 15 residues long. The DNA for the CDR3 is TGTGCCAGCAGTCTGGGGACTAGCGGAGAATACGAGCAGTACTTC. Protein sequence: CASSLGTSGEYEQYF.

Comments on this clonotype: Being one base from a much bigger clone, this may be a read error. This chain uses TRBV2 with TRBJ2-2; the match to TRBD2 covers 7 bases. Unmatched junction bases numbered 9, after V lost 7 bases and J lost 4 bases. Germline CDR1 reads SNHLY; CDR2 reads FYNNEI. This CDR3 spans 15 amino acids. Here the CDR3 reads CASMAGEAGTGELFF. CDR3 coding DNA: TGTGCCAGCATGGCGGGGGAGGCGGGCACCGGGGAGCTGTTTTTT.

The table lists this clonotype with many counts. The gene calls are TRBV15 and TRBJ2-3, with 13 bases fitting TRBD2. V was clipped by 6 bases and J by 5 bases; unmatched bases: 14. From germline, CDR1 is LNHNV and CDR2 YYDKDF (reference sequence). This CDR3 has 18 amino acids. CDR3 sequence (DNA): TGTGCCACCAGAGCCGGGACTAGCGGGAAGGTAACGCTAGATACGCAGTATTTT. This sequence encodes CATRAGTSGKVTLDTQYF.

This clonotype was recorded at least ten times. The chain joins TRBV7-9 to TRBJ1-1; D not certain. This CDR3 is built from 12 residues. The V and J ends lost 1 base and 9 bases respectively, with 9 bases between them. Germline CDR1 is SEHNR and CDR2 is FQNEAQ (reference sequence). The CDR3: CASSLVREKAFF. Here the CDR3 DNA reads TGTGCCAGCAGCTTAGTCCGAGAGAAAGCTTTCTTT.

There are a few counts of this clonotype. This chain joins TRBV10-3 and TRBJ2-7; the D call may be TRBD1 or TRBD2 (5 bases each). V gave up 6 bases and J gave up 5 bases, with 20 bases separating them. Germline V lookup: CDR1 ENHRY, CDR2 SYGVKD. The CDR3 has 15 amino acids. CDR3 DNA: TGTGCCATCAGCCCCAGGGCGGCTGGGACGGACGAGCAGTACTTC. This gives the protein CAISPRAAGTDEQYF.

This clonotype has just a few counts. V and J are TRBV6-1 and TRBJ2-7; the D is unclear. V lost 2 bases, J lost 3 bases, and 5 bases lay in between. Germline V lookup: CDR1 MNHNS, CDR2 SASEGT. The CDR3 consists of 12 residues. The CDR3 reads CASSEPDYEQYF. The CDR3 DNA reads TGTGCCAGCAGTGAACCAGACTACGAGCAGTACTTC.